This T cell receptor beta chain originates from a study of shared clonotypes between healthy human individuals. The repertoire was sequenced with immunoSEQ multiplex PCR; TCRdb's copy has only in-frame clones and lacks some. In the table there are a few hundred thousand clones, around 87% of which are singletons. Trimming at V came to 2 bases and at J to 3 bases, leaving 4 bases not matched to a gene. Germline V gene data show CDR1 as LGHNA and CDR2 as YSLEER. The CDR3 runs 15 residues. As to this clone: The antigen is unknown.

Study findings and constraints: In having few donors, the study represented limited genetic and exposure-history diversity. The sampled material consisted only of blood, and tissue repertoires are likely to differ.

Sample: memory CD8+ T cells sorted from blood. This sample's subset: CD45RO+ cells pooled with CCR7-negative TemRA cells. The J gene is TRBJ2-7, the V gene TRBV4-3, with TRBD2 matching 10 bases. The clonotype originates from a man younger than 35 in good health. The DNA for the CDR3 is TGCGCCAGCAGCCAATCCCGGACTAGCGGCTACGAGCAGTACTTC. It translates to CASSQSRTSGYEQYF.